These 5 T cell receptor beta chains were all obtained from the same sample, sequenced in a study of cytomegalovirus exposure and HLA in healthy donors. TCRdb's table, derived via immunoSEQ multiplex PCR, lists solely in-frame clones and lacks some. The sample carries 250,000 to 300,000 clones, 86% recorded once. The material sequenced was PBMCs. These receptors all stem from a woman aged 18 to 35 in good health and CMV-seronegative.

V and J are TRBV10-3 and TRBJ1-1, with D possibly matching TRBD1 (5 bases). Germline V gives CDR1 ENHRY, CDR2 SYGVKD. This CDR3 is built from 14 residues. The V and J ends lost 3 bases and 2 bases respectively, with 10 bases between them. CDR3 sequence reads: CAISEGAYNTEAFF. The CDR3 DNA sequence: TGTGCCATCAGTGAAGGGGCCTACAACACTGAAGCTTTCTTT.

The chain has TRBV18 and TRBJ2-5; D not resolved. Germline values: CDR1 KGHSH, CDR2 LQKENI. The CDR3 totals 12 residues. V lost 2 bases to trimming and J lost 2 bases, with 3 bases between them. DNA of the CDR3: TGTGCCAGCTCACCAACACAAGAGACCCAGTACTTC. It encodes CASSPTQETQYF. The full variable domain, completed using reference TRBV18 and TRBJ2-5, is NAGVMQNPRHLVRRRGQEARLRCSPMKGHSHVYWYRQLPEEGLKFMVYLQKENIIDESGMPKERFSAEFPKEGPSILRIQQVVRGDSAAYFCASSPTQETQYFGPGTRLLVL.

In its sample, this clone was seen a few times. This chain links TRBV6-6 with TRBJ1-5, with no clear D. V lost 4 bases and J lost 7, with 5 bases in between. Germline V CDR1 and CDR2: MNHNY, SVGAGI (reference sequence). This CDR3 spans 11 amino acids. The CDR3 DNA is TGTGCCAGCAGTTCCGAGCAGCCCCAGCATTTT. It specifies CASSSEQPQHF.

This clone was detected once. The chain carries TRBV2 and TRBJ1-5; 7 bases fit TRBD1. The J segment lost 7 bases and the V segment lost 4 bases, leaving 7 bases of the junction unmatched. This CDR3 contains 14 residues. Germline V gene sequence: CDR1 SNHLY, CDR2 FYNNEI. This CDR3 reads CASSGQGVVQPQHF. The DNA of the CDR3 is TGTGCCAGCAGTGGACAGGGAGTGGTCCAGCCCCAGCATTTT.

The J gene is TRBJ2-7, the V gene TRBV7-2, with a possible D match to TRBD1 (5 bases). The CDR3 has 14 amino acids. Germline CDR1 reads SGHTA; CDR2 reads FQGNSA. Trimming took off 3 bases at V and 2 bases at J, with 11 bases between the two ends. The CDR3 coding sequence is TGTGCCAGCAGCTTGACAGCGTATCCCTACGAGCAGTACTTC. Translated: CASSLTAYPYEQYF.